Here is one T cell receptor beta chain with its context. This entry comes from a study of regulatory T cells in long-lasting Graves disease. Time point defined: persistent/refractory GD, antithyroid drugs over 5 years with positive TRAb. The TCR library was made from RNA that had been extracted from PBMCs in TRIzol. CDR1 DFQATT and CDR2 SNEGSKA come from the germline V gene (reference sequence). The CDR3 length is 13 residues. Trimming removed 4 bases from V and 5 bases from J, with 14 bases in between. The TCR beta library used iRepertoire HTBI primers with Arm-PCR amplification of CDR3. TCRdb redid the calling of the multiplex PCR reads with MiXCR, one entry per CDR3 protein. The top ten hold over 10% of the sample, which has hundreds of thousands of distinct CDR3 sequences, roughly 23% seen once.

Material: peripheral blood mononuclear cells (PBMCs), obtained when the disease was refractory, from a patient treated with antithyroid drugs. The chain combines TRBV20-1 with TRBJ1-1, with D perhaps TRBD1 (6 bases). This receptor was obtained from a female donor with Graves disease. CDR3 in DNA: TGCAGTGCTAAACTAAGACAGGAGACTGAAGCTTTCTTT. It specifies CSAKLRQETEAFF.